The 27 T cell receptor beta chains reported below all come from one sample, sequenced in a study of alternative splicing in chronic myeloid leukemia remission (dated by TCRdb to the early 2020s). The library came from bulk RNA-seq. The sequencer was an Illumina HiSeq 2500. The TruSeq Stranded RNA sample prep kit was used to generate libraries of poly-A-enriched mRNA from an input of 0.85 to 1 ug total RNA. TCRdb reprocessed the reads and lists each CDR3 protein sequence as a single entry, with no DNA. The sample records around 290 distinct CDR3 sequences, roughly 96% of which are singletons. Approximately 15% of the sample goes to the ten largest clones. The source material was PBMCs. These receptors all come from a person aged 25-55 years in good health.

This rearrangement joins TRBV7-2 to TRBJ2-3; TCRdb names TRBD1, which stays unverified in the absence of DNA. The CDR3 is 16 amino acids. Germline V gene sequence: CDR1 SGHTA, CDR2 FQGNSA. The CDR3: CASSQRQGGSTDTQYF.

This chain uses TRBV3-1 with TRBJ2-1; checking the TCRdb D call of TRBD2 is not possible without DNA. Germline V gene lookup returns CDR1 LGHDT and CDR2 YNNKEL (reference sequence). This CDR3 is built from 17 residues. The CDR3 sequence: CASSQSGRAKGYNEQFF.

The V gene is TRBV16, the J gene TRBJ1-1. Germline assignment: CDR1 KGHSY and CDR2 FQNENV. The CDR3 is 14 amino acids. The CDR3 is CASSPGTFYTEAFF. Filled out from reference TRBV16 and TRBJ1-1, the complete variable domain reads GEEVAQTPKHLVRGEGQKAKLYCAPIKGHSYVFWYQQVLKNEFKFLISFQNENVFDETGMPKERFSAKCLPNSPCSLEIQATKLEDSAVYFCASSPGTFYTEAFFGQGTRLTVV.

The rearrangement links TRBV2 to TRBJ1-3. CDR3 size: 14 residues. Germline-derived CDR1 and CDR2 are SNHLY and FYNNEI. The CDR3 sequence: CAGSTGPDSNTIYF.

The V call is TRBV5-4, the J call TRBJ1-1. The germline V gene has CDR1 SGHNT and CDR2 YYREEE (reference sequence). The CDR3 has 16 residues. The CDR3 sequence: CASSPGPAGENTEAFF.

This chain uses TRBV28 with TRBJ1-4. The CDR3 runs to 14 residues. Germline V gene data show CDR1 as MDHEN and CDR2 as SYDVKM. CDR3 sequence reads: CASRQGAEGEKLFF.

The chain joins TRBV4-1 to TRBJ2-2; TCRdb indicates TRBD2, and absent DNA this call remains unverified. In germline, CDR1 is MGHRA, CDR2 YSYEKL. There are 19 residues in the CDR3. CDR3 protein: CASSQERLAGGRTTGELFF.

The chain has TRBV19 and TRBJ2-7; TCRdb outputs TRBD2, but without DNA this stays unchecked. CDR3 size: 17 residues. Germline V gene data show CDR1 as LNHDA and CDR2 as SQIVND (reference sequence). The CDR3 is CASRWSGGPTASYEQYF.

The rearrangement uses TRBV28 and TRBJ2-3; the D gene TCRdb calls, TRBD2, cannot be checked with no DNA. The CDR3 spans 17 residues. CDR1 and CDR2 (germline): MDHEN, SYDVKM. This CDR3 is CASSWGLAGASTDTQYF.

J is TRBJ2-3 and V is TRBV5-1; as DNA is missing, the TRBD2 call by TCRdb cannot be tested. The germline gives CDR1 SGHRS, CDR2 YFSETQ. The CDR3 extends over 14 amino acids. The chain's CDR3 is CASTLMGDTDTQYF.

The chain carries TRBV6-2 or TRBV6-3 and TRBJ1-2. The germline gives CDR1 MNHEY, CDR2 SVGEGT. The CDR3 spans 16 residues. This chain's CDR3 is CASNSRVRTNNYGYTF.

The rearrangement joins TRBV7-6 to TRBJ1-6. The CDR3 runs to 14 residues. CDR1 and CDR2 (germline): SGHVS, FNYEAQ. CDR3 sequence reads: CASSLQGAGSPLHF.

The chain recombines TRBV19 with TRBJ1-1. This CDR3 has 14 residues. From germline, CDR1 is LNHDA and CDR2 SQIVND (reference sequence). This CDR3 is CASSLEVMNTEAFF.

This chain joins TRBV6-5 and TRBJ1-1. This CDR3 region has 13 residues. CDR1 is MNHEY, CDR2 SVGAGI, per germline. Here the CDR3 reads CATYLSRYTEAFF.

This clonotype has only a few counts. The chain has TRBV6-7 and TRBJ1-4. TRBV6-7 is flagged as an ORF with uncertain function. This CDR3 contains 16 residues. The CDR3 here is CASSYTDRLRNEKLFF.

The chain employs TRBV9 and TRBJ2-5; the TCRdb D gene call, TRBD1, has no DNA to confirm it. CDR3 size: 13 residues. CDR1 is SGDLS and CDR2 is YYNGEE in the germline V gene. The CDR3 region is CASSGQGRETQYF. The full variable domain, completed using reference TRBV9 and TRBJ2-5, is DSGVTQTPKHLITATGQRVTLRCSPRSGDLSVYWYQQSLDQGLQFLIQYYNGEERAKGNILERFSAQQFPDLHSELNLSSLELGDSALYFCASSGQGRETQYFGPGTRLLVL.

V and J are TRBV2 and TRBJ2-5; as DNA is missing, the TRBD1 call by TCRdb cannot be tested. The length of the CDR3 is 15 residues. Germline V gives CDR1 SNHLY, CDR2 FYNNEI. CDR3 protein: CASSERTGRQETQYF.

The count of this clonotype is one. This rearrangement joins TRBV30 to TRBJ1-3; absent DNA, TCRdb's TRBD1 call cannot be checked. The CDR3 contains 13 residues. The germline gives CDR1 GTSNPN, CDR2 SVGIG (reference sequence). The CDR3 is CAWSVSGGNTIYF.

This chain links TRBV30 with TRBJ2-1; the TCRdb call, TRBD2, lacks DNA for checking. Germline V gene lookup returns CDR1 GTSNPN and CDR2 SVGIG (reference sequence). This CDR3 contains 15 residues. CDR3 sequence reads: CAWNEEGGGYNEQFF.

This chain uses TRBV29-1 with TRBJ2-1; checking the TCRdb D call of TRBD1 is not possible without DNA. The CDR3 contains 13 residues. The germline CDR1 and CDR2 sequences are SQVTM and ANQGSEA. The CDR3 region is CSVSTGTGIEQFF.

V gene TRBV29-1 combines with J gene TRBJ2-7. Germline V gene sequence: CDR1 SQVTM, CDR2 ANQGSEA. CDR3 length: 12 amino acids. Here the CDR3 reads CSVITPTYEQYF.

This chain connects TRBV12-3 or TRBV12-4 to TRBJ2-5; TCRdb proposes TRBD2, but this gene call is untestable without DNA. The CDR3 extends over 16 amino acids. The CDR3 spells CASSPHGLAGGETQYF.

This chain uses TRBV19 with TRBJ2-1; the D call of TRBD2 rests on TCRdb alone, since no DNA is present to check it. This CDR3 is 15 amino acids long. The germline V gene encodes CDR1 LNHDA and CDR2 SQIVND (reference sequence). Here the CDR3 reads CASSIALAGYNEQFF.

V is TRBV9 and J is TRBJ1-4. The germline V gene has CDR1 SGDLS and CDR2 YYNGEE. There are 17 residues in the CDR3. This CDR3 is CASSVEAWGDREGKLFF. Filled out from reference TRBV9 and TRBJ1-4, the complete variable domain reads DSGVTQTPKHLITATGQRVTLRCSPRSGDLSVYWYQQSLDQGLQFLIQYYNGEERAKGNILERFSAQQFPDLHSELNLSSLELGDSALYFCASSVEAWGDREGKLFFGSGTQLSVL.

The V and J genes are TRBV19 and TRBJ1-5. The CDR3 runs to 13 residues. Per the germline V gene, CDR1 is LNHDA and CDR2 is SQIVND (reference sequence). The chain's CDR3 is CASSIQVHQPQHF.

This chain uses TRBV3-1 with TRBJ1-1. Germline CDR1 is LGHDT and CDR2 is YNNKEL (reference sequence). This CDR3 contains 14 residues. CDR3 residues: CASSRVPSNTEAFF.

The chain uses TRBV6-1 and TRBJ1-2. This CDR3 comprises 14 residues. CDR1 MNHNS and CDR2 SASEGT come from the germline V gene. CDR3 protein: CASSEVTSTYGYTF.